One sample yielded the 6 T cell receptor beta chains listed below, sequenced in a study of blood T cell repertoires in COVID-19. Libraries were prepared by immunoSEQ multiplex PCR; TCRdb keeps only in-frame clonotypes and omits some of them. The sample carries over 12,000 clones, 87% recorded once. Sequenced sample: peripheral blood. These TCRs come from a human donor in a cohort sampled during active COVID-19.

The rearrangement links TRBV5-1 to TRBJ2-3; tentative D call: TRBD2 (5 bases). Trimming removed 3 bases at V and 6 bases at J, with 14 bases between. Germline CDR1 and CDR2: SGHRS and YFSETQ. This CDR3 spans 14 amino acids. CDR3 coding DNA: TGCGCCAGCAGCTATAGGGAGAGCGGCGATACGCAGTATTTT. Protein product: CASSYRESGDTQYF.

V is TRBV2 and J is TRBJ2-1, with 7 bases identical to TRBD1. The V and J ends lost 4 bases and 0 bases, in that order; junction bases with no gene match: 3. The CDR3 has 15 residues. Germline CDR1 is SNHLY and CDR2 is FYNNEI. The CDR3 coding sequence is TGTGCCAGCAGTGCGGACAGGAGCTCCTACAATGAGCAGTTCTTC. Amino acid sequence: CASSADRSSYNEQFF. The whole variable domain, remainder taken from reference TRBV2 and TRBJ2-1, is EPEVTQTPSHQVTQMGQEVILRCVPISNHLYFYWYRQILGQKVEFLVSFYNNEISEKSEIFDDQFSVERPDGSNFTLKIRSTKLEDSAMYFCASSADRSSYNEQFFGPGTRLTVL.

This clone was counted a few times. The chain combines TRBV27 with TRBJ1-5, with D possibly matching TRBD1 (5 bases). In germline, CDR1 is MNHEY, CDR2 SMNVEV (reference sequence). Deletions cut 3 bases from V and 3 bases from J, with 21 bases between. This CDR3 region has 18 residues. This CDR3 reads CASSFLTDRRLTNQPQHF. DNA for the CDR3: TGTGCCAGCAGTTTTCTCACAGACAGACGGTTAACCAATCAGCCCCAGCATTTT.

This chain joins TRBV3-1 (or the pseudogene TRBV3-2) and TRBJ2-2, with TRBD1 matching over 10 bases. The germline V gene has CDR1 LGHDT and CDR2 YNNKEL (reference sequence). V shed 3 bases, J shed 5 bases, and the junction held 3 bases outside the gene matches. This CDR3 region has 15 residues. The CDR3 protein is CASSQGQGTTGELFF. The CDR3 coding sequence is TGTGCCAGCAGCCAGGGACAGGGGACAACCGGGGAGCTGTTTTTT.

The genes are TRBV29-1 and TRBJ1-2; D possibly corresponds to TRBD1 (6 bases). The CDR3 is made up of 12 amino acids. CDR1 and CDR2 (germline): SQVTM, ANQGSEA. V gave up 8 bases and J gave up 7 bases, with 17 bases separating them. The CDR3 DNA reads TGCAGCTCCCAGGGGATGAGAGGTGGCTACACCTTC. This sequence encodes CSSQGMRGGYTF.

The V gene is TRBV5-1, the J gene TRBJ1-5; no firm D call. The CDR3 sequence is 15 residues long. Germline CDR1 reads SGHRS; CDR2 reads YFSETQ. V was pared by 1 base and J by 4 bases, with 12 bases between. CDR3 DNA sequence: TGCGCCAGCAGCTTGTTCGGGGATAGGAATCAGCCCCAGCATTTT. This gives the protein CASSLFGDRNQPQHF.